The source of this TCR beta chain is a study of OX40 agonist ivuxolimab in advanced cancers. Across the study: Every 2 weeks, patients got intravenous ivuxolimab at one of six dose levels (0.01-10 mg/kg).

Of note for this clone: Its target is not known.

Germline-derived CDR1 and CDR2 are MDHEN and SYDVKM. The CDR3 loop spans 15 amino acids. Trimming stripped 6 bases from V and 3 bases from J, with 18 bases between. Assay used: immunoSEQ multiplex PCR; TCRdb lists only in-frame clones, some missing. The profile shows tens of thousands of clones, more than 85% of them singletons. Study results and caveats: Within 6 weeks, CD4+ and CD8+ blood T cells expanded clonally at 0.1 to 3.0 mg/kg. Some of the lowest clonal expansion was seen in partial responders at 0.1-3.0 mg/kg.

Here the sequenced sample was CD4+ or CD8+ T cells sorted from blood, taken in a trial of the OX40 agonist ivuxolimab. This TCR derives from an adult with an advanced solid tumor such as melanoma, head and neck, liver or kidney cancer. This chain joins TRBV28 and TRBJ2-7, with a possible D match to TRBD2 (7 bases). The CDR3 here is CASSRVGGRFYEQYF. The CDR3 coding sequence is TGTGCCAGCAGCCGCGTCGGGGGGCGATTCTACGAGCAGTACTTC.